A single sample gave rise to the 16 T cell receptor beta chains below, sequenced in a study of a mutant IDH1 vaccine in newly diagnosed glioma. Time point of the sample: week 47, end of study. Each dose delivered 300 ug of mutant IDH1 20-mer peptide subcutaneously with imiquimod. These receptors lack a known antigen. Sequencing used immunoSEQ multiplex PCR; TCRdb keeps in-frame clones, though not all of them. The data show fewer than 25,000 clones, approximately 88% seen once. Sequencing used PBMCs, obtained from a glioma patient whose treatment included an IDH1 peptide vaccine. All receptors derive from a man in his forties with glioma.

The CDR3 reads CASSLGLSGTQYF. The CDR3 DNA sequence: TGTGCCAGCAGCTTAGGCCTAAGCGGGACCCAGTACTTC. The V gene is TRBV13, the J gene TRBJ2-5, with a tentative D call TRBD2 (5 bases). Germline V gene lookup returns CDR1 PRHDT and CDR2 FYEKMQ (reference sequence). CDR3 size: 13 residues. V shed 0 bases and J shed 7 bases, with 9 bases lying between them.

This chain links TRBV5-1 with TRBJ2-1; TRBD2 is a possible D gene (5 bases). Germline CDR1 and CDR2: SGHRS and YFSETQ. Trimming took 4 bases from V and 6 from J, leaving 17 bases between them. The CDR3 is 15 amino acids. The chain's CDR3 is CASSPLIGESNEQFF. The CDR3 nucleotides are TGCGCCAGCAGCCCTTTGATCGGGGAAAGCAATGAGCAGTTCTTC.

The chain links TRBV15 to TRBJ2-3; D is unresolved. CDR3 size: 11 residues. Germline V gene lookup returns CDR1 LNHNV and CDR2 YYDKDF (reference sequence). Trimming shortened V by 3 bases and J by 7 bases, and 5 bases separated the two germline ends. The CDR3 is CATSSANTQYF. CDR3 DNA: TGTGCCACCAGCAGCGCTAATACGCAGTATTTT.

The chain combines TRBV7-8 with TRBJ2-7; D remains unclear. V lost 1 base, J lost 1 base, and 11 bases lay in between. The germline gives CDR1 SGHVS, CDR2 FQNEAQ. This CDR3 has 15 amino acids. In DNA form, the CDR3 reads TGTGCCAGCAGCTTAGTGCCGTATCCGTCCTACGAGCAGTACTTC. Its translation is CASSLVPYPSYEQYF.

The rearrangement uses TRBV19 and TRBJ2-7; tentatively, D is TRBD2 (5 bases). Trimming shortened V by 5 bases and J by 5 bases, and 10 bases separated the two germline ends. CDR3 length: 12 amino acids. The germline CDR1 and CDR2 sequences are LNHDA and SQIVND (reference sequence). For the CDR3, the DNA is TGTGCCAGTAGTTCGCGGGTTAACGAGCAGTACTTC. Its translation: CASSSRVNEQYF.

This chain connects TRBV7-3 to TRBJ2-2; a possible D gene is TRBD2 (6 bases). Trimming removed 5 bases from V and 2 bases from J, with 9 bases in between. Germline V CDR1 and CDR2: SGHTA, FQGTGA. The CDR3 extends over 14 amino acids. In DNA form, the CDR3 reads TGTGCCAGCAGCCGGGACTTTAACACCGGGGAGCTGTTTTTT. It codes for CASSRDFNTGELFF. Full variable domain (remainder filled in from reference TRBV7-3 and TRBJ2-2): GAGVSQTPSNKVTEKGKYVELRCDPISGHTALYWYRQSLGQGPEFLIYFQGTGAADDSGLPNDRFFAVRPEGSVSTLKIQRTERGDSAVYLCASSRDFNTGELFFGEGSRLTVL.

The chain links TRBV5-1 to TRBJ2-7, with TRBD1 matching over 9 bases. From germline, CDR1 is SGHRS and CDR2 YFSETQ. The CDR3 loop spans 13 amino acids. The J segment lost 6 bases and the V segment lost 4 bases, leaving 5 bases of the junction unmatched. DNA for the CDR3: TGCGCCAGCAGCATCGCACAGGGGGCCGAGCAGTACTTC. This encodes CASSIAQGAEQYF.

This rearrangement joins TRBV2 to TRBJ2-7; no reliable D call. Trimming removed 4 bases from V and 2 bases from J, with 6 bases in between. The CDR3 runs to 12 residues. The V gene's germline CDR1 is SNHLY and CDR2 FYNNEI. Here the CDR3 DNA reads TGTGCCAGCAGTGGGTCCGCCTACGAGCAGTACTTC. Its protein product is CASSGSAYEQYF.

The chain employs TRBV5-6 and TRBJ1-1; D uncertain. Trimming took 2 bases from V and 1 from J, leaving 6 bases between them. The CDR3 consists of 13 residues. Germline V gene data show CDR1 as SGHDT and CDR2 as YYEEEE. DNA for the CDR3: TGTGCCAGCAGCTTCTGGGGGAACACTGAAGCTTTCTTT. Protein: CASSFWGNTEAFF.

The V and J genes are TRBV7-8 and TRBJ2-3, with 8 bases lining up with TRBD2. V shed 6 bases, J shed 6 bases, and the junction held 11 bases outside the gene matches. The CDR3 has 15 amino acids. Germline V gene sequence: CDR1 SGHVS, CDR2 FQNEAQ. This CDR3 is CASRLTGTRGDTQYF. The DNA of the CDR3 is TGTGCCAGCAGGCTGACCGGGACTAGGGGCGATACGCAGTATTTT.

V is TRBV6-1 and J is TRBJ1-1; TRBD1 might be the D (5 bases). Trimming stripped 4 bases from V and 6 bases from J, with 24 bases between. Germline CDR1 MNHNS, CDR2 SASEGT. The CDR3 spans 17 residues. This CDR3 is CASSGAGPASGTAEAFF. For the CDR3, the DNA is TGTGCCAGCAGTGGGGCGGGGCCAGCATCGGGAACGGCTGAAGCTTTCTTT.

This clone has only a few counts. The V and J genes are TRBV7-2 and TRBJ2-1; 9 bases are shared with TRBD1. The CDR3 extends over 12 amino acids. After removal of 10 bases from V and 7 bases from J, the junction contained 5 bases not matched to a gene. CDR1 is SGHTA and CDR2 is FQGNSA in the germline V gene. The chain's CDR3 is CATGTGRNEQFF. CDR3 DNA sequence: TGTGCCACCGGGACAGGGAGAAATGAGCAGTTCTTC.

The V and J genes are TRBV4-2 and TRBJ1-1; D gene uncertain. Germline V gene data show CDR1 as LGHNA and CDR2 as YNFKEQ. The CDR3 is 12 residues long. Trimming stripped 1 base from V and 8 bases from J, with 8 bases between. The CDR3 DNA sequence: TGTGCCAGCAGCCAAGGGACGTTAGAAGCTTTCTTT. Translation: CASSQGTLEAFF.

V usage is TRBV27 and J usage is TRBJ2-6; no clear D gene. V lost 7 bases, J lost 0 bases, and 7 bases lay in between. The germline V gene encodes CDR1 MNHEY and CDR2 SMNVEV (reference sequence). This CDR3 spans 14 amino acids. In nucleotides, the CDR3 is TGTGCCAGCACGAGCAACTCTGGGGCCAACGTCCTGACTTTC. Its protein is CASTSNSGANVLTF.

The chain recombines TRBV19 with TRBJ2-7; D is perhaps TRBD1 (6 bases). Germline V CDR1 and CDR2: LNHDA, SQIVND (reference sequence). V shed 5 bases and J shed 3 bases, with 11 bases lying between them. The CDR3 covers 13 residues. CDR3 nucleotides: TGTGCCAGTAGTCCAGGGGCAGTCTACGAGCAGTACTTC. Translating it yields CASSPGAVYEQYF.

In its sample, this clone is medium-sized. V is TRBV7-3 and J is TRBJ2-5; 8 nucleotides align to TRBD2. Germline V CDR1 and CDR2: SGHTA, FQGTGA. The CDR3 sequence is 13 residues long. Trimming removed 4 bases from V and 14 bases from J; junction bases left unmatched: 12. CDR3 sequence reads: CASSSSPGLESYF. The CDR3 DNA follows: TGTGCCAGCAGCTCGTCCCCGGGACTAGAGTCTTACTTC.